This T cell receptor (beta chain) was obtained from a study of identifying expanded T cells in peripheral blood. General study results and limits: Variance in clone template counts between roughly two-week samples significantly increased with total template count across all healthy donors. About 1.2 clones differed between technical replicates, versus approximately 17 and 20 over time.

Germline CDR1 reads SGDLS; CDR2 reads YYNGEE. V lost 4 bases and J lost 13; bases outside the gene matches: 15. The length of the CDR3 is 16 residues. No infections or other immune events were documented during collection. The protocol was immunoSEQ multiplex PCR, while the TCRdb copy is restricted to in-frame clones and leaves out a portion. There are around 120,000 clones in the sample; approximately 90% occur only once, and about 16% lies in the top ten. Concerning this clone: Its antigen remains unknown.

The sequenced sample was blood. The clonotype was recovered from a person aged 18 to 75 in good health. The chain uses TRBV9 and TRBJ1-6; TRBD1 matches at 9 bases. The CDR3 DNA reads TGTGCCAGCAGCCCGACGATCGGGACAGGGCATGGGCCCCTCCACTTT. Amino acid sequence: CASSPTIGTGHGPLHF.